A single sample gave rise to the 6 T cell receptor beta chains below, sequenced in a study of T cell responses to AZD1222 COVID-19 vaccine. The table came from immunoSEQ multiplex PCR; TCRdb's copy has only in-frame clones and leaves some out. In the table there are approximately 82,000 clones, 80% to 90% of which are singletons. The sample here was peripheral blood, taken on day 0 of AZD1222 vaccination. Every receptor here comes from an adult in good health.

The chain combines TRBV7-9 with TRBJ1-6; 9 bases agree with TRBD1. Germline-derived CDR1 and CDR2 are SEHNR and FQNEAQ (reference sequence). The V gene end was trimmed by 5 bases and the J gene end by 10 bases; junction bases not matched to a gene: 9. The CDR3 contains 15 residues. This CDR3 is CASSLGRTGESPLHF. CDR3 bases: TGTGCCAGCAGCCTTGGCAGGACAGGGGAATCACCCCTCCACTTT.

The chain combines TRBV6-4 with TRBJ1-2; tentative D call: TRBD1 (5 bases). V gave up 2 bases and J gave up 0 bases, with 10 bases separating them. The germline V gene encodes CDR1 MRHNA and CDR2 SNTAGT. CDR3 length: 15 residues. DNA of the CDR3: TGTGCCAGCAGTGACACCCGACAGTCTAACTATGGCTACACCTTC. As protein: CASSDTRQSNYGYTF.

The chain combines TRBV28 with TRBJ1-2; weak D call: TRBD1 (5 bases). This CDR3 region has 14 residues. Germline CDR1 MDHEN, CDR2 SYDVKM. Trimming removed 6 bases at V and 6 bases at J, with 17 bases between. This CDR3 is CASRPWKRGDGYTF. The CDR3 DNA reads TGTGCCAGCAGACCCTGGAAAAGGGGTGATGGCTACACCTTC.

The chain combines TRBV11-3 with TRBJ1-4; D ambiguous. This CDR3 contains 17 residues. Germline CDR1 SGHNT, CDR2 YENEEA. Trimming stripped 0 bases from V and 5 bases from J, with 16 bases between. DNA for the CDR3: TGTGCCAGCAGCTTAGATGAGAATGTTTGCGGGAATGAAAAACTGTTTTTT. The encoded protein is CASSLDENVCGNEKLFF.

This clone occurred a few times. The gene calls are TRBV6-2 or TRBV6-3 and TRBJ2-7, with D unresolved. The germline V gene has CDR1 MNHEY and CDR2 SVGEGT. V lost 6 bases, J lost 0 bases, and 15 bases lay in between. This CDR3 spans 15 amino acids. For the CDR3, the DNA is TGTGCCAGCAGCTCCGCACCCGCAGGCTCCTACGAGCAGTACTTC. Translated: CASSSAPAGSYEQYF.

V gene TRBV5-4 combines with J gene TRBJ1-1; 11 positions agree with TRBD1. Germline V gene lookup returns CDR1 SGHNT and CDR2 YYREEE (reference sequence). Unmatched junction bases numbered 8, after V lost 2 bases and J lost 5 bases. The CDR3 extends over 16 amino acids. The DNA of the CDR3 is TGTGCCAGCAGCTTCCGGGACAGGGGGTGGGGGACTGAAGCTTTCTTT. Translation: CASSFRDRGWGTEAFF.